These 27 T cell receptor beta chains originate from one sample sequenced in a study of blood T cell repertoires in COVID-19. Profiled with immunoSEQ multiplex PCR; TCRdb holds only in-frame clones, not every one. Altogether around 74,000 clones are present, around nine tenths being singletons, with the ten largest covering around 7.9%. The specimen was peripheral blood. Receptors originate from a man aged 30-40 years with acute or convalescent COVID-19.

This chain links TRBV6-6 with TRBJ2-1; a weak D match, TRBD2 (5 bases). The CDR3 length is 11 residues. Germline assignment: CDR1 MNHNY and CDR2 SVGAGI (reference sequence). Trimming pared 10 bases from V and 6 bases from J, leaving 10 bases between. DNA for the CDR3: TGTGCCATCCGACTATTCAATGAGCAGTTCTTC. It specifies CAIRLFNEQFF.

The chain couples TRBV6-4 to TRBJ2-1; 7 bases are shared with TRBD1. With 6 bases clipped from V and 0 bases from J, the junction kept 5 bases outside the gene matches. The CDR3 has 15 amino acids. Germline lookup yields CDR1 MRHNA and CDR2 SNTAGT. The CDR3: CASRPGTASYNEQFF. CDR3 nucleotide sequence: TGTGCCAGCAGACCCGGGACAGCCTCCTACAATGAGCAGTTCTTC.

V and J are TRBV25-1 and TRBJ2-2; 9 bases are shared with TRBD1. Germline trimming cut 4 bases from V and 2 bases from J; bases unmatched to any gene: 5. In germline, CDR1 is MGHDK, CDR2 SYGVNS. This CDR3 is built from 16 residues. The CDR3 region is CASSGPTGGNTGELFF. For the CDR3, the DNA is TGTGCCAGCAGTGGCCCCACAGGGGGCAACACCGGGGAGCTGTTTTTT. Supplemented by reference TRBV25-1 and TRBJ2-2, the full variable domain reads EADIYQTPRYLVIGTGKKITLECSQTMGHDKMYWYQQDPGMELHLIHYSYGVNSTEKGDLSSESTVSRIRTEHFPLTLESARPSHTSQYLCASSGPTGGNTGELFFGEGSRLTVL.

This clone appeared a single time. This rearrangement joins TRBV5-6 to TRBJ2-2; 12 nucleotides align to TRBD2. Germline V gene sequence: CDR1 SGHDT, CDR2 YYEEEE. V trimming: 5 bases; J trimming: 6 bases; junction bases outside the gene matches: 5. The CDR3 loop spans 15 amino acids. CDR3: CASRLAGGRAGELFF. The DNA for the CDR3 is TGTGCCAGCAGACTAGCGGGGGGCAGGGCCGGGGAGCTGTTTTTT. The whole variable domain, remainder taken from reference TRBV5-6 and TRBJ2-2, is DAGVTQSPTHLIKTRGQQVTLRCSPKSGHDTVSWYQQALGQGPQFIFQYYEEEERQRGNFPDRFSGHQFPNYSSELNVNALLLGDSALYLCASRLAGGRAGELFFGEGSRLTVL.

In DNA form, the CDR3 reads TGTGCCAGCAGCTTAGGCGGGACAGCGAACACCGGGGAGCTGTTTTTT. It encodes CASSLGGTANTGELFF. V and J are TRBV7-9 and TRBJ2-2; tentatively, D is TRBD1 (7 bases). Germline values: CDR1 SEHNR, CDR2 FQNEAQ (reference sequence). Trimming took 1 base from V and 0 from J, leaving 9 bases between them. The CDR3 sequence is 16 residues long. Full variable domain (missing parts from reference TRBV7-9 and TRBJ2-2): DTGVSQNPRHKITKRGQNVTFRCDPISEHNRLYWYRQTLGQGPEFLTYFQNEAQLEKSRLLSDRFSAERPKGSFSTLEIQRTEQGDSAMYLCASSLGGTANTGELFFGEGSRLTVL.

The chain joins TRBV5-1 to TRBJ2-2; 7 positions agree with TRBD2. Germline-derived CDR1 and CDR2 are SGHRS and YFSETQ. This CDR3 comprises 16 residues. Losses at the gene ends were 3 bases for V and 6 bases for J; bases not matched to a gene: 11. The CDR3 sequence is CASSWAGPGGSGELFF. The CDR3 bases are TGCGCCAGCAGCTGGGCCGGACCCGGGGGGTCCGGGGAGCTGTTTTTT. Full variable domain (outside the CDR3, taken from reference TRBV5-1 and TRBJ2-2): KAGVTQTPRYLIKTRGQQVTLSCSPISGHRSVSWYQQTPGQGLQFLFEYFSETQRNKGNFPGRFSGRQFSNSRSEMNVSTLELGDSALYLCASSWAGPGGSGELFFGEGSRLTVL.

V and J are TRBV27 and TRBJ2-7; TRBD1 aligns across 7 bases. V was pared by 0 bases and J by 3 bases, with 8 bases of the junction left unmatched. This CDR3 contains 16 residues. The germline V gene encodes CDR1 MNHEY and CDR2 SMNVEV (reference sequence). The CDR3 DNA is TGTGCCAGCAGTTTATCCCTGGGGGACAGAAACTACGAGCAGTACTTC. It yields the protein CASSLSLGDRNYEQYF.

V gene TRBV19 combines with J gene TRBJ2-4; weak D call: TRBD1 (5 bases). V was clipped by 3 bases and J by 3 bases, with 21 bases between them. This CDR3 has 18 amino acids. The germline V gene has CDR1 LNHDA and CDR2 SQIVND (reference sequence). CDR3 sequence: CASSIDQGSWYSKNIQYF. The CDR3 DNA reads TGTGCCAGTAGTATTGACCAGGGATCTTGGTACAGCAAAAACATTCAGTACTTC.

The V gene is TRBV4-3, the J gene TRBJ2-3; 10 nucleotides match TRBD1. Trimming at V came to 1 base and at J to 4 bases, leaving 5 bases not matched to a gene. Germline V CDR1 and CDR2: LGHNA, YSLEER. The CDR3 extends over 16 amino acids. Written as DNA, the CDR3 is TGCGCCAGCAGCCAAGGGGGGACAGGGGCCCCAGATACGCAGTATTTT. It specifies CASSQGGTGAPDTQYF.

The chain couples TRBV10-1 to TRBJ2-7, with D possibly TRBD2 on 6 matching bases. From germline, CDR1 is WNHNN and CDR2 SYGVQD (reference sequence). The CDR3 is 14 residues long. V lost 8 bases, J lost 2 bases, and 16 bases lay in between. The CDR3 DNA sequence: TGCGCCAGCTCAACACGGCGGGGTGCCTACGAGCAGTACTTC. As protein: CASSTRRGAYEQYF.

This chain uses TRBV2 with TRBJ2-1; 8 bases align to TRBD1. The length of the CDR3 is 13 residues. With V trimmed by 8 bases and J by 4 bases, 4 bases remained unmatched. Looked up from germline, CDR1 is SNHLY and CDR2 is FYNNEI. Here the CDR3 reads CASSRQGYNEQFF. For the CDR3, the DNA is TGTGCCAGCTCGCGACAGGGGTACAATGAGCAGTTCTTC.

This sequence joins TRBV5-6 and TRBJ1-1, with D hard to call. The CDR3 is 14 amino acids. CDR1 is SGHDT, CDR2 YYEEEE, per germline. V was shortened by 0 bases and J by 0 bases, with 6 bases between the two germline ends. CDR3 in amino acids: CASSLDPMNTEAFF. The CDR3 nucleotides read TGTGCCAGCAGCTTGGACCCTATGAACACTGAAGCTTTCTTT.

This clone occurred a few times. The rearrangement uses TRBV5-4 and TRBJ2-7; 9 bases fit TRBD2. Trimming at V came to 4 bases and at J to 7 bases, leaving 12 bases not matched to a gene. This CDR3 is built from 15 residues. The germline CDR1 and CDR2 sequences are SGHNT and YYREEE (reference sequence). This chain's CDR3 is CASSVPGLATNEQYF. The CDR3 bases are TGTGCCAGCAGCGTACCGGGACTAGCAACGAATGAGCAGTACTTC.

This clone was detected only once. This chain connects TRBV5-6 to TRBJ2-2, with 7 bases matching TRBD1. J was trimmed by 5 bases and V by 4 bases; bases with no gene match: 5. The germline gives CDR1 SGHDT, CDR2 YYEEEE. The CDR3 loop spans 14 amino acids. CDR3 coding DNA: TGTGCCAGCAGCGCGAGGGGGCGGACCGGGGAGCTGTTTTTT. Its protein is CASSARGRTGELFF.

The count of this clone is one. The V gene is TRBV6-5, the J gene TRBJ1-3; possible D gene TRBD1, 6 bases. Germline assignment: CDR1 MNHEY and CDR2 SVGAGI. V was cut by 5 bases and J by 1 base, with 12 bases left in between. CDR3 size: 15 residues. The CDR3, as DNA: TGTGCCAGCAGTCATTGGGACACTTCTGGAAACACCATATATTTT. Its protein is CASSHWDTSGNTIYF.

This chain joins TRBV6-1 and TRBJ2-4; D might be TRBD1 (5 bases). Trimming shortened V by 3 bases and J by 2 bases, and 8 bases separated the two germline ends. Germline values: CDR1 MNHNS, CDR2 SASEGT. The CDR3 is 14 residues long. DNA for the CDR3: TGTGCCAGCAGTGAGACAGATACCAAAAACATTCAGTACTTC. Its translation is CASSETDTKNIQYF.

The CDR3 loop is CASSTRRQNWNTGELFF. CDR3 nucleotides: TGTGCCAGCAGTACCCGCAGACAGAACTGGAACACCGGGGAGCTGTTTTTT. J is TRBJ2-2 and V is TRBV28, with a possible D match to TRBD1 (5 bases). The CDR3 is made up of 17 amino acids. Per the germline V gene, CDR1 is MDHEN and CDR2 is SYDVKM. V dropped 5 bases and J dropped 1 base, with 17 bases sitting between them.

The chain uses TRBV29-1 and TRBJ2-7; D remains unclear. V dropped 5 bases and J dropped 0 bases, with 11 bases sitting between them. This CDR3 region has 13 residues. From germline, CDR1 is SQVTM and CDR2 ANQGSEA. This CDR3 reads CSVRLRSSYEQYF. In DNA form, the CDR3 reads TGCAGCGTTCGTTTGAGAAGCTCCTACGAGCAGTACTTC.

The chain combines TRBV28 with TRBJ2-5, with TRBD2 identical over 8 bases. The CDR3 is made up of 16 amino acids. Germline-derived CDR1 and CDR2 are MDHEN and SYDVKM. J lost 1 base, V lost 7 bases, and 11 bases had no gene match. CDR3 protein: CASTQAGASGQETQYF. CDR3 coding DNA: TGTGCCAGCACCCAAGCGGGGGCTAGCGGCCAAGAGACCCAGTACTTC.

This clone was seen once. The J gene is TRBJ1-5, the V gene TRBV7-2; 8 nucleotides align to TRBD1. Germline trimming cut 6 bases from V and 4 bases from J; bases unmatched to any gene: 5. The CDR3 consists of 14 residues. The germline CDR1 and CDR2 sequences are SGHTA and FQGNSA. The CDR3 loop is CASSFTGGNQPQHF. CDR3 DNA: TGTGCCAGCAGTTTCACAGGGGGTAATCAGCCCCAGCATTTT.

The rearrangement joins TRBV27 to TRBJ1-5; the D gene is possibly TRBD1 (6 bases). The CDR3 extends over 15 amino acids. Germline V gene sequence: CDR1 MNHEY, CDR2 SMNVEV (reference sequence). V shed 5 bases and J shed 0 bases, with 11 bases lying between them. CDR3 DNA sequence: TGTGCCAGCAGTCTCACAGGGATTAGCAATCAGCCCCAGCATTTT. This sequence encodes CASSLTGISNQPQHF.

V gene TRBV6-5 combines with J gene TRBJ2-7, with 7 bases matching TRBD1. Trimming cost V 4 bases and J 0 bases; bases outside gene matches: 6. CDR1 is MNHEY, CDR2 SVGAGI, per germline. The CDR3 spans 15 residues. The CDR3 nucleotides read TGTGCCAGCAGTTTACGAGGACAGGCCTCCTACGAGCAGTACTTC. The encoded protein is CASSLRGQASYEQYF.

The chain joins TRBV5-1 to TRBJ1-1, with TRBD1 matching over 8 bases. Germline V CDR1 and CDR2: SGHRS, YFSETQ. The CDR3 is made up of 14 amino acids. The ends lost 4 bases at V and 2 bases at J; junction bases unmatched: 4. CDR3 sequence reads: CASSITGGNTEAFF. The CDR3 DNA reads as TGCGCCAGCAGCATCACAGGGGGTAACACTGAAGCTTTCTTT.

This chain connects TRBV19 to TRBJ1-6; perhaps TRBD1 as D (6 bases). The CDR3 spans 15 residues. V was shortened by 6 bases and J by 6 bases, with 15 bases between the two germline ends. From germline, CDR1 is LNHDA and CDR2 SQIVND (reference sequence). The CDR3 DNA reads as TGTGCCAGTAGCGAAATCGACAGGCTTAATTCACCCCTCCACTTT. Protein product: CASSEIDRLNSPLHF.

The V call is TRBV19, the J call TRBJ1-1; possible D gene TRBD1, 5 bases. V shed 3 bases and J shed 5 bases, with 13 bases lying between them. Per the germline V gene, CDR1 is LNHDA and CDR2 is SQIVND (reference sequence). The CDR3 extends over 14 amino acids. CDR3 bases: TGTGCCAGTAGTATGGTAGGGGTCGGAACTGAAGCTTTCTTT. This translates into CASSMVGVGTEAFF.

J is TRBJ2-7 and V is TRBV3-1 (or the pseudogene TRBV3-2); TRBD2 matches at 12 bases. The CDR3 covers 14 residues. Germline values: CDR1 LGHDT, CDR2 YNNKEL (reference sequence). V lost 7 bases, J lost 5 bases, and 6 bases stayed unmatched. CDR3 protein: CASNSLAGGDEQYF. The CDR3 region has the DNA TGTGCCAGCAACTCACTAGCGGGAGGTGACGAGCAGTACTTC.

The chain recombines TRBV30 with TRBJ2-7; TRBD2 matches 7 bases. The CDR3 is 13 residues long. Per the germline V gene, CDR1 is GTSNPN and CDR2 is SVGIG (reference sequence). Germline trimming cut 2 bases from V and 2 bases from J; bases unmatched to any gene: 3. The DNA for the CDR3 is TGTGCCTGGAGTAGCGGGGCCCCCTACGAGCAGTACTTC. The encoded protein is CAWSSGAPYEQYF.